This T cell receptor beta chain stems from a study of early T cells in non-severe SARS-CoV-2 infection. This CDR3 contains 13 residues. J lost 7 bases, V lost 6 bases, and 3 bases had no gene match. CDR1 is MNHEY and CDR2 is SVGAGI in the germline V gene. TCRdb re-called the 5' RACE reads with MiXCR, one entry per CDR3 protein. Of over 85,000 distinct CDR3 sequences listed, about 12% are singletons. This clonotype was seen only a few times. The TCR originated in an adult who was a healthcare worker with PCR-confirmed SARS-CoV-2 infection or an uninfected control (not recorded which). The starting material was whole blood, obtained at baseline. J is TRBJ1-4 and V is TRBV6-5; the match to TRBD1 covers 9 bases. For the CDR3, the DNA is TGTGCCAGCAGAACAGGGGGCAGTGAAAAACTGTTTTTT. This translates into CASRTGGSEKLFF.